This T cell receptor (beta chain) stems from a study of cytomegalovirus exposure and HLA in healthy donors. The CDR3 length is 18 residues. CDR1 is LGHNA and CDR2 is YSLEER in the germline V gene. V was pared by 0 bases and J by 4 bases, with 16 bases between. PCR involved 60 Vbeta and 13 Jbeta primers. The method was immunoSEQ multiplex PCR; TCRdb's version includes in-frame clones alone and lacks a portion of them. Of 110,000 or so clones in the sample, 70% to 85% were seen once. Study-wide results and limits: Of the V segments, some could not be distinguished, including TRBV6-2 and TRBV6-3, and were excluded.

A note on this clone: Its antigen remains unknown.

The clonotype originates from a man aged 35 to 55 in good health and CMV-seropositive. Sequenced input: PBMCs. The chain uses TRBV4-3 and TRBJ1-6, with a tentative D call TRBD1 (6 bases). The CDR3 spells CASSQDPPGTPYNSPLHF. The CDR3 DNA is TGCGCCAGCAGCCAAGATCCACCCGGGACACCTTATAATTCACCCCTCCACTTT.